The clone carrying this T cell receptor (beta chain) showed up just a few times. These data belong to a study of T-cell reconstitution after alpha-beta-depleted transplantation in children. A library of TCRbeta sequences, prepared with unique molecular identifiers, was generated. TCRdb recomputed calls from the PCR reads with MiXCR, one row per CDR3 protein. The sample lists about 500,000 distinct CDR3 sequences, over 25% seen once, with around 2.5% in the top ten. Trimming took off 5 bases at V and 4 bases at J, with 18 bases between the two ends. Germline values: CDR1 SGHVS, CDR2 FNYEAQ. The CDR3 extends over 16 amino acids.

The sequenced sample was PBMCs from the stem cell graft donor, obtained from the stem cell graft. The sequence derives from a human donor who donated a stem cell graft to a child with aplastic anemia. J is TRBJ2-1 and V is TRBV7-6, with TRBD2 as a possible D gene (6 bases). The CDR3 region has the DNA TGTGCCAGCAGCCTCGGCCGGGCTAGCGTATACAATGAGCAGTTCTTC. The encoded protein is CASSLGRASVYNEQFF.